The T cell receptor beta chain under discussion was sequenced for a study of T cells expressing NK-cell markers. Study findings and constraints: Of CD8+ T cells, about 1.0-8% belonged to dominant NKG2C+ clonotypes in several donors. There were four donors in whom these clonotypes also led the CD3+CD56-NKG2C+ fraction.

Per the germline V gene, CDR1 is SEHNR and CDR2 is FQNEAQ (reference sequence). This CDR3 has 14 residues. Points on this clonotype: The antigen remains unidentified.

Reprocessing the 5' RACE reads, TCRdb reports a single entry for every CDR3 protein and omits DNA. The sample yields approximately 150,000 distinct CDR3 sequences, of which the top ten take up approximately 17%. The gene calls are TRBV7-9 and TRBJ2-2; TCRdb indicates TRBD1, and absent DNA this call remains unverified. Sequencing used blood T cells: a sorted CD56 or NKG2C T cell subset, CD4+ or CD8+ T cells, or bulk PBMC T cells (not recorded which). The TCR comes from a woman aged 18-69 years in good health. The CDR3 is CASSIRQGPGELFF.